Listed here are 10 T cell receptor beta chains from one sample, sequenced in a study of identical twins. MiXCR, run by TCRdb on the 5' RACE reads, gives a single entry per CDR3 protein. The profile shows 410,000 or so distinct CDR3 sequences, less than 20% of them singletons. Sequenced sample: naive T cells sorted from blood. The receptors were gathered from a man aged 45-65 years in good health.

CDR3 amino acids: CASSLAFGDGELFF. The CDR3 region has the DNA TGTGCCAGCAGCTTAGCATTCGGAGACGGGGAGCTGTTTTTT. This rearrangement joins TRBV7-8 to TRBJ2-2; no clear D gene. Germline V CDR1 and CDR2: SGHVS, FQNEAQ. The CDR3 is 14 residues long. V lost 0 bases and J 7 bases, leaving 9 bases between the germline ends.

CDR3 sequence: CSAQGGGGVTEAFF. The CDR3 DNA sequence: TGCAGTGCCCAGGGGGGGGGAGGGGTTACTGAAGCTTTCTTT. The gene calls are TRBV20-1 and TRBJ1-1; TRBD1 matches at 7 bases. This CDR3 spans 14 amino acids. J gave up 5 bases and V 6 bases, and 12 bases lay outside the gene matches. Germline values: CDR1 DFQATT, CDR2 SNEGSKA (reference sequence).

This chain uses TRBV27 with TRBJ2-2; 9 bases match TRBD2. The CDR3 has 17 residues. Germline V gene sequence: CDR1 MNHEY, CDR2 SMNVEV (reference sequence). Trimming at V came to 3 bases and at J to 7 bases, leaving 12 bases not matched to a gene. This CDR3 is CASSFRGLAVGVGELFF. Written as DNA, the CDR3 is TGTGCCAGCAGTTTCAGGGGACTAGCCGTGGGAGTCGGGGAGCTGTTTTTT.

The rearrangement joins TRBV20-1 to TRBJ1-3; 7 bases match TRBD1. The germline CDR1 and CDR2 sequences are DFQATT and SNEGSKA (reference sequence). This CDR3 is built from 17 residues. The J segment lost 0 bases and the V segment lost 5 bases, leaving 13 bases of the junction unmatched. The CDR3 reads CSAGAFGTAYSGNTIYF. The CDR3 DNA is TGCAGTGCTGGCGCCTTCGGGACAGCCTACTCTGGAAACACCATATATTTT.

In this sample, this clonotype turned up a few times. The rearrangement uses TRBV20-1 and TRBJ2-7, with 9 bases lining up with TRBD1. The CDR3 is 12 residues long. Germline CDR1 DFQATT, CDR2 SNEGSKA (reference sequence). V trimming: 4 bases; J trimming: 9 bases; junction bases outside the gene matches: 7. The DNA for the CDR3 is TGCAGTGCTACTCGGGACAGGGTTCTGCAGTACTTC. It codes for CSATRDRVLQYF.

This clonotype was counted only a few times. The CDR3: CASNDRGGFRPQHF. The CDR3, as DNA: TGTGCCAGCAACGACAGGGGCGGTTTCCGGCCCCAGCATTTT. This sequence joins TRBV6-2 or TRBV6-3 and TRBJ1-5; 8 nucleotides match TRBD1. The germline CDR1 and CDR2 sequences are MNHEY and SVGEGT. V shed 7 bases, J shed 9 bases, and the junction held 11 bases outside the gene matches. This CDR3 has 14 amino acids.

Here the CDR3 reads CASAGLAGGTSYNEQFF. In DNA, the CDR3 is TGTGCCAGCGCGGGACTAGCGGGGGGCACCTCCTACAATGAGCAGTTCTTC. The V call is TRBV28, the J call TRBJ2-1; 15 bases agree with TRBD2. V trimming: 8 bases; J trimming: 0 bases; junction bases outside the gene matches: 5. Germline CDR1 reads MDHEN; CDR2 reads SYDVKM. The CDR3 has 17 residues.

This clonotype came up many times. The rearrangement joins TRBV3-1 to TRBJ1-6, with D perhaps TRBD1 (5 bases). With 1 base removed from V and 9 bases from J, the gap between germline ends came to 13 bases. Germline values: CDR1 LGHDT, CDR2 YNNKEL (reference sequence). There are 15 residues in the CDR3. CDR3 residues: CASSQGGGNGSPLHF. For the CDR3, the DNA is TGTGCCAGCAGCCAAGGGGGCGGGAATGGTTCACCCCTCCACTTT.

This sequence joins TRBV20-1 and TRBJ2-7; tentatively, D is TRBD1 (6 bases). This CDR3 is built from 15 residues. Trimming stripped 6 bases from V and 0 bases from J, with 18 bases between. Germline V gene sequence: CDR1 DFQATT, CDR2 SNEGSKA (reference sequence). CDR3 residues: CSARDKTGSSYEQYF. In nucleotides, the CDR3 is TGCAGTGCCAGGGATAAGACAGGAAGCTCCTACGAGCAGTACTTC.

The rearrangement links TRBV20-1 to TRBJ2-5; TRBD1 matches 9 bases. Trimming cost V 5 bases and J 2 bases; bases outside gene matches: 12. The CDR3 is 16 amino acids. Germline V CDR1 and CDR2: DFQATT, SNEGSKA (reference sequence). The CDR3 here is CSAQRGGQGSQETQYF. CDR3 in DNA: TGCAGTGCTCAAAGAGGGGGACAGGGATCACAAGAGACCCAGTACTTC.